Below are 26 T cell receptor beta chains sequenced from a single sample in a study of T-cell reconstitution after alpha-beta-depleted transplantation in children. Unique molecular identifiers were incorporated during preparation of the TCRbeta library. Via MiXCR, TCRdb re-called the PCR reads, giving one row per CDR3 protein. The sample yields about 240,000 distinct CDR3 sequences, about 11% seen once. Sequences were derived from PBMCs from the stem cell graft donor, sampled from the stem cell graft. These receptors all stem from a human donor who donated a stem cell graft to a child with acute lymphoblastic leukemia.

This clonotype was observed many times. The chain carries TRBV5-1 and TRBJ1-1; tentative D call: TRBD1 (5 bases). CDR1 SGHRS and CDR2 YFSETQ come from the germline V gene. The CDR3 spans 14 residues. Between the trimmed V and J ends, which lost 7 bases and 1 base, there was a span of 14 bases. The CDR3 protein is CASRGSTGNTEAFF. The CDR3 DNA sequence: TGCGCCAGCCGGGGATCCACAGGGAACACTGAAGCTTTCTTT.

In its sample, this clonotype was seen many times. The rearrangement joins TRBV5-1 to TRBJ2-2; 10 bases match TRBD2. The junction had 5 bases not matched to a gene; V was cut back by 4 bases and J by 5 bases. The CDR3 is 15 residues long. CDR1 is SGHRS and CDR2 is YFSETQ in the germline V gene. The CDR3 nucleotides read TGCGCCAGCAGCCTAGCGGGGGATTTTACCGGGGAGCTGTTTTTT. It yields the protein CASSLAGDFTGELFF.

This clonotype came up many times. The rearrangement joins TRBV7-8 to TRBJ2-1, with D hard to call. Trimming removed 5 bases from V and 6 bases from J, with 2 bases in between. The CDR3 is 10 amino acids. Germline V gene data show CDR1 as SGHVS and CDR2 as FQNEAQ. The CDR3 sequence: CASSPNEQFF. In DNA, the CDR3 is TGTGCCAGCAGCCCCAATGAGCAGTTCTTC. Full variable domain (remainder filled in from reference TRBV7-8 and TRBJ2-1): GAGVSQSPRYKVAKRGQDVALRCDPISGHVSLFWYQQALGQGPEFLTYFQNEAQLDKSGLPSDRFFAERPEGSVSTLKIQRTQQEDSAVYLCASSPNEQFFGPGTRLTVL.

This clonotype was recorded many times. The chain has TRBV6-5 and TRBJ1-6; possible D gene TRBD1, 5 bases. Per the germline V gene, CDR1 is MNHEY and CDR2 is SVGAGI. V lost 4 bases, J lost 9 bases, and 25 bases lay in between. The CDR3 runs 18 residues. The CDR3 region has the DNA TGTGCCAGCAGTTCGAATCCAGGGAATTCGGCCCTTAGTTCACCCCTCCACTTT. Translating it yields CASSSNPGNSALSSPLHF.

Many counts were recorded for this clonotype. The genes are TRBV10-3 and TRBJ2-1, with TRBD2 matching 9 bases. V lost 2 bases, J lost 8 bases, and 7 bases stayed unmatched. The CDR3 covers 15 residues. Per the germline V gene, CDR1 is ENHRY and CDR2 is SYGVKD. The CDR3 DNA follows: TGTGCCATCAGTGAGGAATTAGCGGGAGAGTATGAGCAGTTCTTC. It translates to CAISEELAGEYEQFF.

This clonotype was seen ten or more times. V usage is TRBV28 and J usage is TRBJ2-7, with 9 bases matching TRBD2. CDR3 length: 14 residues. V dropped 6 bases and J dropped 2; count of bases not matched to a gene: 5. Germline assignment: CDR1 MDHEN and CDR2 SYDVKM. For the CDR3, the DNA is TGTGCCAGCAGCTCCAGCGGGGGGACCTACGAGCAGTACTTC. Residues: CASSSSGGTYEQYF.

This clonotype was found many times. This chain uses TRBV7-2 with TRBJ2-2, with D perhaps TRBD2 (6 bases). This CDR3 spans 16 amino acids. Between the trimmed V and J ends, which lost 5 bases and 5 bases, there was a span of 18 bases. The germline CDR1 and CDR2 sequences are SGHTA and FQGNSA. DNA for the CDR3: TGTGCCAGCAGCGGGGGACTTCTCGGGTGGACCGGGGAGCTGTTTTTT. Its protein is CASSGGLLGWTGELFF.

This clonotype was found a few times. The J gene is TRBJ1-5, the V gene TRBV7-8, with unresolved D. Per germline, CDR1 SGHVS and CDR2 FQNEAQ. The CDR3 consists of 14 residues. Trimming shortened V by 4 bases and J by 9 bases, and 16 bases separated the two germline ends. CDR3 residues: CASSYSPAEGPQHF. The CDR3 bases are TGTGCCAGCAGCTACTCCCCAGCGGAAGGGCCCCAGCATTTT. The entire variable domain, with the rest obtained from reference TRBV7-8 and TRBJ1-5, is as follows: GAGVSQSPRYKVAKRGQDVALRCDPISGHVSLFWYQQALGQGPEFLTYFQNEAQLDKSGLPSDRFFAERPEGSVSTLKIQRTQQEDSAVYLCASSYSPAEGPQHFGDGTRLSIL.

About this clonotype itself: A clone one base away is much larger, so this may be a read error. The chain combines TRBV27 with TRBJ2-6; D is possibly TRBD1 or TRBD2 (6 bases each). The CDR3 consists of 13 residues. CDR1 is MNHEY, CDR2 SMNVEV, per germline (reference sequence). CDR3 region: CAAALSGANGLTF. CDR3 sequence (DNA): TGTGCCGCCGCGCTATCGGGGGCCAACGGCCTGACTTTC.

This clonotype was detected many times. Written as DNA, the CDR3 is TGTGCCAGCAGTTTAGGAGGGCCGGGACCACCCCTCCACTTT. Its translation: CASSLGGPGPPLHF. V usage is TRBV12-3 or TRBV12-4 and J usage is TRBJ1-6, with D perhaps matching TRBD1 (5 bases). There are 14 residues in the CDR3. Trimming removed 1 base from V and 11 bases from J, with 12 bases in between.

Many counts were recorded for this clonotype. The genes are TRBV11-2 and TRBJ2-2; D may be TRBD2 (5 bases). Germline V lookup: CDR1 SGHAT, CDR2 FQNNGV. Trimming left V 9 bases short and J 6 bases short, with 8 bases between. The CDR3 runs to 11 residues. CDR3 sequence: CASYGAGELFF. The CDR3, as DNA: TGTGCCAGTTACGGGGCCGGGGAGCTGTTTTTT.

This clonotype was observed many times. The chain uses TRBV7-3 and TRBJ2-1; 9 bases fit TRBD2. CDR3 length: 16 amino acids. The germline CDR1 and CDR2 sequences are SGHTA and FQGTGA. V was clipped by 4 bases and J by 4 bases; unmatched bases: 8. Written as DNA, the CDR3 is TGTGCCAGCAGCTGGATGGGGGCGGGAGGGTACAATGAGCAGTTCTTC. Encoded protein: CASSWMGAGGYNEQFF.

This clonotype was counted between two and nine times. This chain uses TRBV7-2 with TRBJ2-7; no reliable D call. This CDR3 has 14 residues. Trimming pared 1 base from V and 4 bases from J, leaving 11 bases between. CDR1 and CDR2 (germline): SGHTA, FQGNSA. The CDR3 here is CASSLDYKNYEQYF. The CDR3 coding sequence is TGTGCCAGCAGCTTAGACTATAAGAATTACGAGCAGTACTTC.

There are many counts of this clonotype. J is TRBJ2-1 and V is TRBV27; D unclear. V gave up 3 bases and J gave up 7 bases, with 16 bases separating them. Germline-derived CDR1 and CDR2 are MNHEY and SMNVEV (reference sequence). CDR3 length: 15 residues. The CDR3 coding sequence is TGTGCCAGCAGTTTCCCGCAAGCAAGAATTAATGAGCAGTTCTTC. Amino acids: CASSFPQARINEQFF.

There are many counts of this clonotype. The J gene is TRBJ2-2, the V gene TRBV12-3 or TRBV12-4; D unresolved. With 3 bases removed from V and 4 bases from J, the gap between germline ends came to 12 bases. The CDR3 sequence is 15 residues long. The CDR3 DNA sequence: TGTGCCAGCAGTTTGGTACAAGTTCGCACCGGGGAGCTGTTTTTT. Its protein is CASSLVQVRTGELFF.

This clonotype was counted many times. This chain joins TRBV19 and TRBJ1-1, with 7 bases matching TRBD1. Looked up from germline, CDR1 is LNHDA and CDR2 is SQIVND (reference sequence). This CDR3 region has 12 residues. Losses at the gene ends were 5 bases for V and 10 bases for J; bases not matched to a gene: 7. Written as DNA, the CDR3 is TGTGCCAGTAGTCCCAGACAGGGAACAGCTTTCTTT. Amino acid sequence: CASSPRQGTAFF.

The chain has TRBV12-3 or TRBV12-4 and TRBJ2-5; 9 bases agree with TRBD1. V gave up 6 bases and J gave up 3 bases; unmatched junction bases: 5. The CDR3 consists of 14 residues. CDR3 protein: CASSLRTGEETQYF. CDR3 coding DNA: TGTGCCAGCAGCCTGAGGACAGGGGAAGAGACCCAGTACTTC.

This clonotype was detected only a few times. The chain employs TRBV20-1 and TRBJ2-5; 9 nucleotides line up with TRBD1. The germline V gene encodes CDR1 DFQATT and CDR2 SNEGSKA (reference sequence). This CDR3 has 16 residues. V gave up 6 bases and J gave up 1 base; unmatched junction bases: 12. CDR3 residues: CSAHGLGQGFQETQYF. CDR3 DNA sequence: TGCAGTGCCCACGGGCTGGGACAGGGCTTCCAAGAGACCCAGTACTTC.

This clonotype was seen repeatedly, ten times or more. The genes are TRBV27 and TRBJ2-2; TRBD1 matches at 9 bases. The J segment lost 4 bases and the V segment lost 4 bases, leaving 7 bases of the junction unmatched. Germline assignment: CDR1 MNHEY and CDR2 SMNVEV (reference sequence). The CDR3 sequence is 16 residues long. This CDR3 is CASSSATGGGTGELFF. CDR3 coding DNA: TGTGCCAGCAGTTCTGCGACAGGGGGAGGCACCGGGGAGCTGTTTTTT.

At least ten counts were recorded for this clonotype. The V call is TRBV7-2, the J call TRBJ2-1; no clear D. This CDR3 has 15 residues. V lost 9 bases and J 0 bases, leaving 15 bases between the germline ends. Germline assignment: CDR1 SGHTA and CDR2 FQGNSA. The CDR3, as DNA: TGTGCCAGTGTCCGGGCGGAGAGCTCCTACAATGAGCAGTTCTTC. It is translated as CASVRAESSYNEQFF.

This clonotype appeared many times. The V and J genes are TRBV21-1 and TRBJ2-3; the DNA was not compared with TRBD1, the D call given in the table. TRBV21-1 is reported as a pseudogene. This CDR3 is 16 amino acids long. The CDR3 is CASSKAAGPGTDTQYF. CDR3 nucleotide sequence: TGTGCCAGCAGCAAAGCGGCGGGACCTGGGACAGATACGCAGTATTTT.

This clonotype was observed at least ten times. The V gene is TRBV28, the J gene TRBJ2-2, with D possibly matching TRBD1 (6 bases). The CDR3 runs to 14 residues. From germline, CDR1 is MDHEN and CDR2 SYDVKM. Trimming shortened V by 8 bases and J by 2 bases, and 12 bases separated the two germline ends. CDR3 loop: CASGTGLNTGELFF. DNA of the CDR3: TGTGCCAGCGGAACAGGGTTAAACACCGGGGAGCTGTTTTTT.

The rearrangement links TRBV18 to TRBJ2-5; no clear D gene. The germline CDR1 and CDR2 sequences are KGHSH and LQKENI. The ends were cut back, 6 bases at V and 7 bases at J, with 9 bases in the middle. The CDR3 consists of 11 residues. The CDR3 spells CASSPERTQYF. The CDR3 nucleotides read TGTGCCAGCTCTCCAGAGCGGACCCAGTACTTC.

This clonotype was observed at least ten times. This chain uses TRBV28 with TRBJ2-1, with 8 bases identical to TRBD2. Germline V lookup: CDR1 MDHEN, CDR2 SYDVKM. The trim removed 11 bases at V and 7 bases at J, leaving 10 bases unmatched. This CDR3 has 13 residues. CDR3: CAGGTRGRNEQFF. The CDR3 bases are TGTGCCGGTGGGACTAGGGGTAGGAATGAGCAGTTCTTC. The whole variable domain, filled in from reference TRBV28 and TRBJ2-1, reads DVKVTQSSRYLVKRTGEKVFLECVQDMDHENMFWYRQDPGLGLRLIYFSYDVKMKEKGDIPEGYSVSREKKERFSLILESASTNQTSMYLCAGGTRGRNEQFFGPGTRLTVL.

In its sample, this clonotype was seen many times. The chain has TRBV19 and TRBJ2-5; tentative D call: TRBD1 (7 bases). Looked up from germline, CDR1 is LNHDA and CDR2 is SQIVND (reference sequence). The CDR3 extends over 17 amino acids. The ends were cut back, 3 bases at V and 5 bases at J, with 22 bases in the middle. For the CDR3, the DNA is TGTGCCAGTAGTATCCAGGGGGGCGCGCAGGCAGTGGAGACCCAGTACTTC. Translation: CASSIQGGAQAVETQYF.

This clonotype has at least ten counts. The chain is built from TRBV5-6 and TRBJ2-1, with 10 bases aligning to TRBD2. The CDR3 is made up of 17 amino acids. Trimming cost V 3 bases and J 7 bases; bases outside gene matches: 13. Germline CDR1 and CDR2: SGHDT and YYEEEE. The CDR3 loop reads CASSWPQLAGVKNEQFF. The CDR3 coding sequence is TGTGCCAGCAGCTGGCCCCAGCTAGCGGGAGTAAAGAATGAGCAGTTCTTC. Supplemented by reference TRBV5-6 and TRBJ2-1, the full variable domain reads DAGVTQSPTHLIKTRGQQVTLRCSPKSGHDTVSWYQQALGQGPQFIFQYYEEEERQRGNFPDRFSGHQFPNYSSELNVNALLLGDSALYLCASSWPQLAGVKNEQFFGPGTRLTVL.